The rows below give T cell receptor beta chains drawn from one sample of a study of shared clonotypes between healthy human individuals. This table comes from immunoSEQ multiplex PCR, and its TCRdb copy is limited to in-frame clones, with some not included. The repertoire has about a million clones, 76% of them found once; the top ten carry about 1.5%. The material sequenced was memory CD4+ T cells sorted from blood. The receptors shown here come from a man between 18 and 35 years old in good health. CDR3s include the opening cysteine and the closing phenylalanine or tryptophan. The D gene is left open where the match is weak. Size tells how often a clone was seen (once, few, many) or the class of an expanded clone, and some rows leave it out.

v_call: TRBV19; d_call: -; cdr3_length: 13; j_call: TRBJ1-4; clone_size: -; cdr3_nt: TGTGCCAGTAGTTGGGGGCCGAATGAAAAACTGTTTTTT; cdr3_aa: CASSWGPNEKLFF
v_call: TRBV7-6; d_call: -; cdr3_length: 14; j_call: TRBJ1-1; clone_size: -; cdr3_nt: TGTGCCAGCAGCTTAGCTGGTGCGAACACTGAAGCTTTCTTT; cdr3_aa: CASSLAGANTEAFF
v_call: TRBV6-6; d_call: TRBD1; cdr3_length: 14; j_call: TRBJ2-3; clone_size: -; cdr3_nt: TGTGCCAGCAGTCCCGGGACAGGGGGAGATACGCAGTATTTT; cdr3_aa: CASSPGTGGDTQYF
v_call: TRBV29-1; d_call: -; cdr3_length: 15; j_call: TRBJ2-4; clone_size: once; cdr3_nt: TGCAGCGCCCTTGCCCTTGGACAGAGCAAAAACATTCAGTACTTC; cdr3_aa: CSALALGQSKNIQYF
v_call: TRBV5-1; d_call: TRBD1; cdr3_length: 15; j_call: TRBJ1-2; clone_size: -; cdr3_nt: TGCGCCAGCAGCGTACGGGACAGGGACCCCTTTGGCTACACCTTC; cdr3_aa: CASSVRDRDPFGYTF
v_call: TRBV21-1; d_call: -; cdr3_length: 14; j_call: TRBJ1-1; clone_size: -; cdr3_nt: TGTGCCAGCAGCAAACCCGAGACTGGGGATGAAGCTTTCTTT; cdr3_aa: CASSKPETGDEAFF
v_call: TRBV7-3; d_call: -; cdr3_length: 15; j_call: TRBJ1-2; clone_size: few; cdr3_nt: TGTGCCAGCAGCCCGGACGGCCCAGCCACCTATGGCTACACCTTC; cdr3_aa: CASSPDGPATYGYTF
v_call: TRBV4-1; d_call: -; cdr3_length: 18; j_call: TRBJ1-1; clone_size: -; cdr3_nt: TGCGCCAGCAGCCGACGGACCGCCCGGGAACCGATGAACACTGAAGCTTTCTTT; cdr3_aa: CASSRRTAREPMNTEAFF
v_call: TRBV7-7; d_call: TRBD2; cdr3_length: 15; j_call: TRBJ2-3; clone_size: -; cdr3_nt: TGTGCTAGCAGCCCCCAGACTAGCCAACTGGGAACGCAGTATTTT; cdr3_aa: CASSPQTSQLGTQYF
v_call: TRBV30; d_call: -; cdr3_length: 15; j_call: TRBJ1-2; clone_size: few; cdr3_nt: TGTGCCTGGACTAGGGGAGGAGGGAGTAACTATGGCTACACCTTC; cdr3_aa: CAWTRGGGSNYGYTF
v_call: TRBV27; d_call: -; cdr3_length: 14; j_call: TRBJ1-5; clone_size: few; cdr3_nt: TGTGCCAGCAGCCCAGGGACGGTCAATCAGCCCCAGCATTTT; cdr3_aa: CASSPGTVNQPQHF
v_call: TRBV18; d_call: -; cdr3_length: 15; j_call: TRBJ1-3; clone_size: -; cdr3_nt: TGTGCCAGCTCACCAGGGCTTAGCTCTGGAAACACCATATATTTT; cdr3_aa: CASSPGLSSGNTIYF
v_call: TRBV27; d_call: TRBD2; cdr3_length: 16; j_call: TRBJ2-1; clone_size: once; cdr3_nt: TGTGCCAGCAGCACGGCGAGCGGGGGGCTGGCCAATGAGCAGTTCTTC; cdr3_aa: CASSTASGGLANEQFF
v_call: TRBV14; d_call: -; cdr3_length: 12; j_call: TRBJ1-1; clone_size: -; cdr3_nt: TGTGCCAGTGGCCAGACGAACACTGAAGCTTTCTTT; cdr3_aa: CASGQTNTEAFF
v_call: TRBV14; d_call: TRBD1; cdr3_length: 14; j_call: TRBJ2-7; clone_size: -; cdr3_nt: TGTGCCAGCAGACCTCCGGGACAGGGGTGGGTGCAGTACTTC; cdr3_aa: CASRPPGQGWVQYF
v_call: TRBV28; d_call: TRBD1; cdr3_length: 15; j_call: TRBJ1-6; clone_size: few; cdr3_nt: TGTGCCAGCAGTCTACTTGGGACAGGGGGCTCACCCCTCCACTTT; cdr3_aa: CASSLLGTGGSPLHF
v_call: TRBV4-1; d_call: TRBD1; cdr3_length: 17; j_call: TRBJ1-5; clone_size: -; cdr3_nt: TGCGCCAGCAGCCAAGGAATTGGGACAGGGGTCTTACAGCCCCAGCATTTT; cdr3_aa: CASSQGIGTGVLQPQHF
v_call: TRBV19; d_call: -; cdr3_length: 14; j_call: TRBJ1-3; clone_size: -; cdr3_nt: TGTGCCAGTAGAAGGGGGGCAACTGGAAACACCATATATTTT; cdr3_aa: CASRRGATGNTIYF
v_call: TRBV4-1; d_call: TRBD2; cdr3_length: 16; j_call: TRBJ2-2; clone_size: -; cdr3_nt: TGCGCCAGCAGCCGTCTAGCGGACAAAGTCACCGGGGAGCTGTTTTTT; cdr3_aa: CASSRLADKVTGELFF
v_call: TRBV30; d_call: TRBD1; cdr3_length: 14; j_call: TRBJ1-6; clone_size: few; cdr3_nt: TGTGCCTGGCGCACGGGACAGCGTAATTCACCCCTCCACTTT; cdr3_aa: CAWRTGQRNSPLHF
v_call: TRBV18; d_call: -; cdr3_length: 12; j_call: TRBJ1-4; clone_size: once; cdr3_nt: TGTGCCAGCTCTGGCAGGAATGAAAAACTGTTTTTT; cdr3_aa: CASSGRNEKLFF
v_call: TRBV5-1; d_call: -; cdr3_length: 17; j_call: TRBJ2-7; clone_size: -; cdr3_nt: TGCGCCAGCAGCTTGGGCCCCGACGGCCCTCACCTATACGAGCAGTACTTC; cdr3_aa: CASSLGPDGPHLYEQYF
v_call: TRBV30; d_call: TRBD2; cdr3_length: 11; j_call: TRBJ2-1; clone_size: -; cdr3_nt: TGTGCCGGGGGGGGACCCAATGAGCAGTTCTTC; cdr3_aa: CAGGGPNEQFF
v_call: TRBV6-5; d_call: -; cdr3_length: 14; j_call: TRBJ1-5; clone_size: -; cdr3_nt: TGTGCCAGCAGTTACGCAGGTATCAATCAGCCCCAGCATTTT; cdr3_aa: CASSYAGINQPQHF
v_call: TRBV6-7; d_call: -; cdr3_length: 21; j_call: TRBJ2-1; clone_size: -; cdr3_nt: TGTGCCAGCAGTTACTCAACGGTGGGCGGACATCCTTCCTCGGGCTACAATGAGCAGTTCTTC; cdr3_aa: CASSYSTVGGHPSSGYNEQFF
v_call: TRBV6-4; d_call: TRBD2; cdr3_length: 17; j_call: TRBJ2-2; clone_size: -; cdr3_nt: TGTGCCAGCAGTCGCCAGCCGGGACTAGATGCCGGCGGGGAGCTGTTTTTT; cdr3_aa: CASSRQPGLDAGGELFF
v_call: TRBV5-1; d_call: TRBD1; cdr3_length: 15; j_call: TRBJ2-5; clone_size: -; cdr3_nt: TGCGCCAGCAGCCAACGGACAGGGGGTCAAGAGACCCAGTACTTC; cdr3_aa: CASSQRTGGQETQYF
v_call: TRBV7-7; d_call: -; cdr3_length: 14; j_call: TRBJ2-2; clone_size: -; cdr3_nt: TGTGCTAGCAGCCGCGGGCCCGACACCGGGGAGCTGTTTTTT; cdr3_aa: CASSRGPDTGELFF
v_call: TRBV18; d_call: -; cdr3_length: 13; j_call: TRBJ2-5; clone_size: -; cdr3_nt: TGTGCCAGCTCATTGACAGTCCAAGAGACCCAGTACTTC; cdr3_aa: CASSLTVQETQYF
v_call: TRBV2; d_call: -; cdr3_length: 16; j_call: TRBJ2-7; clone_size: -; cdr3_nt: TGTGCCAGCAGTGAATGGGTGCAGCTTGGGTCCTACGAGCAGTACTTC; cdr3_aa: CASSEWVQLGSYEQYF
v_call: TRBV6-1; d_call: -; cdr3_length: 16; j_call: TRBJ1-5; clone_size: once; cdr3_nt: TGTGCCAGCAGTGCAACAGGGTGGGAGAGCAATCAGCCCCAGCATTTT; cdr3_aa: CASSATGWESNQPQHF
v_call: TRBV7-3; d_call: TRBD1; cdr3_length: 13; j_call: TRBJ1-1; clone_size: -; cdr3_nt: TGTGCCAGCAGCCAGACGACAGGGTCTGAAGCTTTCTTT; cdr3_aa: CASSQTTGSEAFF